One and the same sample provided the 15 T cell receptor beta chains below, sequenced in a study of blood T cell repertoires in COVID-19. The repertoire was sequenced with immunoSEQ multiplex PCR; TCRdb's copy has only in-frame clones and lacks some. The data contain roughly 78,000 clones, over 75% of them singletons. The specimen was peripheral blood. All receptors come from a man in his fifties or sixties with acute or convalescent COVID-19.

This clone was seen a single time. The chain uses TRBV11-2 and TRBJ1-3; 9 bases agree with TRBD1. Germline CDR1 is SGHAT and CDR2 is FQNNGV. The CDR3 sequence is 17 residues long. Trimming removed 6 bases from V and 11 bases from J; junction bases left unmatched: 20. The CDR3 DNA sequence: TGTGCCAGCAGTCAACAACCGACGGGACAGGGCTCAAGGTCCATATATTTT. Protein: CASSQQPTGQGSRSIYF.

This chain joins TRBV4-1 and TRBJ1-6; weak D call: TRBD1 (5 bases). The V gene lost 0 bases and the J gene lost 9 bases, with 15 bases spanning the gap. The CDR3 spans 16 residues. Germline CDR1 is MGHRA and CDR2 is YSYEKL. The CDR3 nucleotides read TGCGCCAGCAGCCAAGATGAGACAGCAGGTATTTCACCCCTCCACTTT. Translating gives CASSQDETAGISPLHF.

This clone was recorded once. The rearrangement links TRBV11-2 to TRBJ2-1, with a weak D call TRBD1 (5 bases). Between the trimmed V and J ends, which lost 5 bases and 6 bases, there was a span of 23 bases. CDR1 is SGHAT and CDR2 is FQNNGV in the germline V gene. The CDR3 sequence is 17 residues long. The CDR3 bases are TGTGCCAGCAGCGCGAGCTCAGGGCTAGAATATATCAATGAGCAGTTCTTC. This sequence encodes CASSASSGLEYINEQFF.

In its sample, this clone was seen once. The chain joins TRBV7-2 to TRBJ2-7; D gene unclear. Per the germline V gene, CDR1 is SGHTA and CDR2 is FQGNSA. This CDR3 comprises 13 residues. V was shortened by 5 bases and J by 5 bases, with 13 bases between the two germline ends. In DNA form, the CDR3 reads TGTGCCAGCAGCCCTACGCAAGTACACGAGCAGTACTTC. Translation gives CASSPTQVHEQYF.

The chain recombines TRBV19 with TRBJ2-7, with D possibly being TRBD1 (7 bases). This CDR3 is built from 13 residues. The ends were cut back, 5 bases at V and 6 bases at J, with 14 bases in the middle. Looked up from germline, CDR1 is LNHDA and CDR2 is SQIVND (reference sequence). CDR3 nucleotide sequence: TGTGCCAGTAGTGGACAGGCCGGGGGCGAGCAGTACTTC. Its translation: CASSGQAGGEQYF.

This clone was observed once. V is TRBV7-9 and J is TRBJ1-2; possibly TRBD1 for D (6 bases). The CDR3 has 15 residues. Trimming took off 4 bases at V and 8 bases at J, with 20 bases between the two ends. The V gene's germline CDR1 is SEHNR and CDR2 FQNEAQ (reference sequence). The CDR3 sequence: CASSSPGVGAVGYTF. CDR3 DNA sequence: TGTGCCAGCAGCTCCCCAGGGGTCGGAGCGGTAGGCTACACCTTC.

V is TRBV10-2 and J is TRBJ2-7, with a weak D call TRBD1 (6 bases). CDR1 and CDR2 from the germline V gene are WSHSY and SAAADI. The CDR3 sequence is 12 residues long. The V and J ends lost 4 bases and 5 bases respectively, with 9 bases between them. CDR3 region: CASSGQGNEQYF. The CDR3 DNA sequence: TGCGCCAGCAGTGGTCAGGGGAACGAGCAGTACTTC.

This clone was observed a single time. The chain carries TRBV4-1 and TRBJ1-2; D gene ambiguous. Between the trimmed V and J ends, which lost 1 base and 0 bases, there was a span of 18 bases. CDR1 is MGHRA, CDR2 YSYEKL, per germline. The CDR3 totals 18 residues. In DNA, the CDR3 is TGCGCCAGCAGCCAAGTGATCCGGGTCGATCCGGCTAACTATGGCTACACCTTC. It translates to CASSQVIRVDPANYGYTF.

The CDR3 nucleotides read TGTGCCAGCACTCTGGGACAGGGCTCCTACGAGCAGTACTTC. This encodes CASTLGQGSYEQYF. J is TRBJ2-7 and V is TRBV6-5; the match to TRBD1 covers 9 bases. The ends lost 7 bases at V and 0 bases at J; junction bases unmatched: 4. The CDR3 is 14 amino acids. Germline V lookup: CDR1 MNHEY, CDR2 SVGAGI.

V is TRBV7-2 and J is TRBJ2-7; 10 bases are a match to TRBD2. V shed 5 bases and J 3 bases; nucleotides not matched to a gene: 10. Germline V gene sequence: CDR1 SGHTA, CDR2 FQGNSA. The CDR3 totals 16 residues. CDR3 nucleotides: TGTGCCAGCAGCCACGGACTAGCGGTGACTTACTACGAGCAGTACTTC. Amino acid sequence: CASSHGLAVTYYEQYF. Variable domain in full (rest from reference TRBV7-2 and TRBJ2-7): GAGVSQSPSNKVTEKGKDVELRCDPISGHTALYWYRQSLGQGLEFLIYFQGNSAPDKSGLPSDRFSAERTGGSVSTLTIQRTQQEDSAVYLCASSHGLAVTYYEQYFGPGTRLTVT.

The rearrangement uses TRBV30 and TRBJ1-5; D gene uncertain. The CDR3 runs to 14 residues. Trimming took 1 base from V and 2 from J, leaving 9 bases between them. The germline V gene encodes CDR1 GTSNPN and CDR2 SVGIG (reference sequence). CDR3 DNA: TGTGCCTGGAGTGCGATAAGCGGCAATCAGCCCCAGCATTTT. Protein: CAWSAISGNQPQHF. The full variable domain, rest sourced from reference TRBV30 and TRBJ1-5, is SQTIHQWPATLVQPVGSPLSLECTVEGTSNPNLYWYRQAAGRGLQLLFYSVGIGQISSEVPQNLSASRPQDRQFILSSKKLLLSDSGFYLCAWSAISGNQPQHFGDGTRLSIL.

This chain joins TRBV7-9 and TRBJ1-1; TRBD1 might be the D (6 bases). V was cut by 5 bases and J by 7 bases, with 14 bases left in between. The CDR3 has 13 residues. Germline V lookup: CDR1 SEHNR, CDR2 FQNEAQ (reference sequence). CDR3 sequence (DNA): TGTGCCAGCAGCCGAACAGGGTGGGGTGAAGCTTTCTTT. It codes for CASSRTGWGEAFF.

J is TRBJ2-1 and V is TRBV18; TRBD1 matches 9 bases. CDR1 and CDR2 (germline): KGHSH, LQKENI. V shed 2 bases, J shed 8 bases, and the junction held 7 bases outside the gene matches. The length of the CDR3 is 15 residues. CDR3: CASSPMGQGSDEQFF. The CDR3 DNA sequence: TGTGCCAGCTCACCAATGGGACAGGGCTCTGATGAGCAGTTCTTC.

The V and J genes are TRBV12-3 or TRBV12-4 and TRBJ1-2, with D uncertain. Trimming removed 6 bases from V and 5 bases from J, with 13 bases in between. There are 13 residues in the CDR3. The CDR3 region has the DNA TGTGCCAGCAGCCCCGAGGTTTTTTATGGCTACACCTTC. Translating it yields CASSPEVFYGYTF.

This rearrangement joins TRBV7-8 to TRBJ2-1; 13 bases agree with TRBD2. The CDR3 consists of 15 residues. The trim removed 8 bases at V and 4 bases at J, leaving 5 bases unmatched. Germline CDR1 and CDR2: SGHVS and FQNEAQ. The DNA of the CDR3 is TGTGCCAGCCGCTGGGGACTAGCGGGATACAATGAGCAGTTCTTC. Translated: CASRWGLAGYNEQFF.